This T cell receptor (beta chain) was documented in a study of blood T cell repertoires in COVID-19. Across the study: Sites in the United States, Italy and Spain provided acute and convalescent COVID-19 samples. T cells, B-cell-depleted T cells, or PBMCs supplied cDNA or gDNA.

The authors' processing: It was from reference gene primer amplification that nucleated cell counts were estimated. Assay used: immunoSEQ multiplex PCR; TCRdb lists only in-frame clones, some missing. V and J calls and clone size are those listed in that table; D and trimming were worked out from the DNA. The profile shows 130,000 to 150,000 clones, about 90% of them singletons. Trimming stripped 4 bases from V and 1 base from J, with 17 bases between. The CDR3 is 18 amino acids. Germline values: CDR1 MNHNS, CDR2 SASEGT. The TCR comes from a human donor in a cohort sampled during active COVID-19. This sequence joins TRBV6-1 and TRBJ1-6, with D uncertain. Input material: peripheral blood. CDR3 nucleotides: TGTGCCAGCAGTGGAGGGCAGGCCACCCGGTCCTATAATTCACCCCTCCACTTT. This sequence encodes CASSGGQATRSYNSPLHF.